Listed here are 31 T cell receptor beta chains from one sample, sequenced in a study of shared clonotypes between healthy human individuals. Here immunoSEQ multiplex PCR was the method, and the copy in TCRdb shows in-frame clones only, minus some. The sample has about 520,000 clones, 70% to 85% seen once; the top ten hold about 11%. Sequencing was done on a sample of PBMCs. The receptors were sampled from a woman in her thirties or forties in good health. Some clones in this sample may be carry-over from other donors' samples.

V usage is TRBV29-1 and J usage is TRBJ2-3; D is undetermined. Between the trimmed V and J ends, which lost 2 bases and 7 bases, there was a span of 13 bases. This CDR3 has 13 amino acids. CDR1 is SQVTM and CDR2 is ANQGSEA in the germline V gene. The CDR3 sequence: CSVEIPAVNTQYF. The CDR3 nucleotides are TGCAGCGTTGAAATCCCGGCAGTGAATACGCAGTATTTT.

CDR3 coding DNA: TGTGCCAGTAGTATTGGGGCCTGGGACACCGGGGAGCTGTTTTTT. As protein: CASSIGAWDTGELFF. The V and J genes are TRBV19 and TRBJ2-2; the D gene is possibly TRBD1 (5 bases). This CDR3 is 15 amino acids long. Germline V gene sequence: CDR1 LNHDA, CDR2 SQIVND (reference sequence). V gave up 3 bases and J gave up 3 bases, with 11 bases separating them.

The V gene is TRBV19, the J gene TRBJ1-5, with unresolved D. V lost 5 bases and J lost 0, with 11 bases in between. The CDR3 runs to 15 residues. Germline V lookup: CDR1 LNHDA, CDR2 SQIVND (reference sequence). The CDR3 loop is CASSFAGFSNQPQHF. The CDR3 DNA is TGTGCCAGTAGTTTTGCGGGGTTTAGCAATCAGCCCCAGCATTTT.

The chain links TRBV7-3 to TRBJ1-1, with TRBD1 matching 8 bases. Germline-derived CDR1 and CDR2 are SGHTA and FQGTGA. CDR3 size: 18 residues. V trimming: 5 bases; J trimming: 0 bases; junction bases outside the gene matches: 14. Here the CDR3 DNA reads TGTGCCAGCAGCCCGGACAGGGTCGGGTATCGAATGAACACTGAAGCTTTCTTT. Translating it yields CASSPDRVGYRMNTEAFF.

CDR3 residues: CASGQGGYQPQHF. As DNA, the CDR3 is TGTGCCAGCGGACAGGGGGGGTATCAGCCCCAGCATTTT. The rearrangement joins TRBV27 to TRBJ1-5; 10 bases align to TRBD1. The ends lost 8 bases at V and 5 bases at J; junction bases unmatched: 3. This CDR3 has 13 amino acids. Germline assignment: CDR1 MNHEY and CDR2 SMNVEV (reference sequence).

V and J are TRBV9 and TRBJ2-5, with no clear D. V was shortened by 0 bases and J by 4 bases, with 10 bases between the two germline ends. There are 14 residues in the CDR3. CDR1 is SGDLS and CDR2 is YYNGEE in the germline V gene. The CDR3 reads CASSVGSGRETQYF. The DNA for the CDR3 is TGTGCCAGCAGCGTAGGTTCCGGACGAGAGACCCAGTACTTC. The full variable domain, in which reference TRBV9 and TRBJ2-5 provide the parts outside the CDR3, is DSGVTQTPKHLITATGQRVTLRCSPRSGDLSVYWYQQSLDQGLQFLIQYYNGEERAKGNILERFSAQQFPDLHSELNLSSLELGDSALYFCASSVGSGRETQYFGPGTRLLVL.

This sequence joins TRBV29-1 and TRBJ1-5; D remains unclear. Trimming pared 1 base from V and 7 bases from J, leaving 11 bases between. Germline V gene sequence: CDR1 SQVTM, CDR2 ANQGSEA. There are 13 residues in the CDR3. The DNA for the CDR3 is TGCAGCGTTGAAGGCCCATCGGGCCAGCCCCAGCATTTT. Protein sequence: CSVEGPSGQPQHF.

The gene calls are TRBV29-1 and TRBJ1-2; 8 positions match TRBD1. The germline V gene encodes CDR1 SQVTM and CDR2 ANQGSEA. J was trimmed by 6 bases and V by 7 bases; bases with no gene match: 19. This CDR3 has 16 amino acids. The DNA for the CDR3 is TGCAGCGCCATCCTAGCGGACAGGGTACGGAGGAATGGCTACACCTTC. Translated, it gives CSAILADRVRRNGYTF.

The chain is built from TRBV7-2 and TRBJ2-2; 7 bases are a match to TRBD2. V lost 6 bases and J lost 7; bases outside the gene matches: 17. This CDR3 has 17 amino acids. Looked up from germline, CDR1 is SGHTA and CDR2 is FQGNSA. The CDR3 spells CASRTNQRGEISGELFF. The CDR3 nucleotides read TGTGCCAGCAGGACTAATCAGCGGGGAGAGATTAGCGGGGAGCTGTTTTTT.

The table lists this clone with a count of one. The chain employs TRBV5-4 and TRBJ2-7, with 8 positions matching TRBD1. Trimming cost V 3 bases and J 1 base; bases outside gene matches: 6. Germline V gene data show CDR1 as SGHNT and CDR2 as YYREEE (reference sequence). This CDR3 comprises 15 residues. The CDR3 nucleotides are TGTGCCAGCAGCTATTCGACAGGGGAATCCTACGAGCAGTACTTC. Encoded protein: CASSYSTGESYEQYF.

The chain couples TRBV11-2 to TRBJ2-2; D is perhaps TRBD1 or TRBD2 (6 bases each). The V and J ends lost 7 bases and 1 base respectively, with 16 bases between them. This CDR3 comprises 16 residues. The germline gives CDR1 SGHAT, CDR2 FQNNGV. CDR3 sequence (DNA): TGTGCCAGCAAACGCCTGAGGGGGGTGAACACCGGGGAGCTGTTTTTT. Amino acids: CASKRLRGVNTGELFF. The full variable domain, rest sourced from reference TRBV11-2 and TRBJ2-2, is EAGVAQSPRYKIIEKRQSVAFWCNPISGHATLYWYQQILGQGPKLLIQFQNNGVVDDSQLPKDRFSAERLKGVDSTLKIQPAKLEDSAVYLCASKRLRGVNTGELFFGEGSRLTVL.

The rearrangement uses TRBV10-3 and TRBJ2-7; 9 nucleotides agree with TRBD2. The germline gives CDR1 ENHRY, CDR2 SYGVKD. The V and J ends lost 6 bases and 3 bases, in that order; junction bases with no gene match: 3. The CDR3 covers 13 residues. The DNA of the CDR3 is TGTGCCATCAGGCGGGAGGGATTCTACGAGCAGTACTTC. This sequence encodes CAIRREGFYEQYF.

This clone was detected only once. V is TRBV28 and J is TRBJ1-1; no clear D gene. With 4 bases removed from V and 0 bases from J, the gap between germline ends came to 6 bases. The CDR3 covers 13 residues. Germline assignment: CDR1 MDHEN and CDR2 SYDVKM. The CDR3 nucleotides read TGTGCCAGCAGTTCGGGAGTGAACACTGAAGCTTTCTTT. Amino acid sequence: CASSSGVNTEAFF.

V usage is TRBV6-4 and J usage is TRBJ2-1, with a weak D call TRBD1 (6 bases). The ends were cut back, 7 bases at V and 7 bases at J, with 32 bases in the middle. Germline assignment: CDR1 MRHNA and CDR2 SNTAGT. The CDR3 covers 19 residues. CDR3 residues: CASITETGRAEVCTNEQFF. DNA for the CDR3: TGTGCCAGCATAACAGAGACAGGCCGGGCGGAGGTCTGCACAAATGAGCAGTTCTTC.

This clone was detected once. The likely explanation is a read error, given a far larger clone one base away. V is TRBV7-2 and J is TRBJ1-2; D is uncertain. The CDR3 is 12 residues long. CDR1 SGHTA and CDR2 FQGNSA come from the germline V gene. CDR3 sequence: CASSLSGYDYTF. DNA for the CDR3: TGTGCCAGCAGCTTATCCGGCTATGACTACACCTTC.

This chain connects TRBV19 to TRBJ1-3, with D perhaps matching TRBD1 (6 bases). The V gene lost 8 bases and the J gene lost 2 bases, with 13 bases spanning the gap. This CDR3 comprises 14 residues. Germline V lookup: CDR1 LNHDA, CDR2 SQIVND (reference sequence). In DNA, the CDR3 is TGTGCCAGTTGTGACAGGAGAACTGGAAACACCATATATTTT. Its protein is CASCDRRTGNTIYF.

The chain couples TRBV7-6 to TRBJ2-3, with TRBD2 matching over 9 bases. Trimming removed 4 bases from V and 2 bases from J; junction bases left unmatched: 19. CDR1 SGHVS and CDR2 FNYEAQ come from the germline V gene. CDR3 size: 20 residues. CDR3 loop: CASSSRASGTLGVDTDTQYF. CDR3 coding DNA: TGTGCCAGCAGCTCCCGGGCTAGCGGGACCCTAGGGGTCGACACAGATACGCAGTATTTT.

This clone came up a few times. V is TRBV6-5 and J is TRBJ2-7, with a weak D call TRBD1 (6 bases). Germline values: CDR1 MNHEY, CDR2 SVGAGI. The CDR3 runs to 15 residues. V was cut by 0 bases and J by 1 base, with 10 bases left in between. The CDR3 region is CASSYSPTGSYEQYF. DNA of the CDR3: TGTGCCAGCAGTTACTCTCCGACAGGTTCCTACGAGCAGTACTTC.

The chain couples TRBV27 to TRBJ2-1; 7 bases fit TRBD1. Trimming at V came to 6 bases and at J to 1 base, leaving 9 bases not matched to a gene. Looked up from germline, CDR1 is MNHEY and CDR2 is SMNVEV (reference sequence). The CDR3 sequence is 16 residues long. Here the CDR3 reads CASSPIQGKSYNEQFF. CDR3 DNA: TGTGCCAGCAGCCCCATACAGGGGAAGTCCTACAATGAGCAGTTCTTC.

The J gene is TRBJ2-1, the V gene TRBV14; D is possibly TRBD2 (5 bases). This CDR3 spans 14 amino acids. Trimming removed 1 base from V and 4 bases from J, with 8 bases in between. Per the germline V gene, CDR1 is SGHDN and CDR2 is FVKESK. The DNA for the CDR3 is TGTGCCAGCAGCCAAGTGACTATTTACAATGAGCAGTTCTTC. Translating gives CASSQVTIYNEQFF.

The rearrangement uses TRBV6-6 and TRBJ2-3, with TRBD2 matching over 10 bases. CDR1 and CDR2 from the germline V gene are MNHNY and SVGAGI (reference sequence). The V gene end was trimmed by 5 bases and the J gene end by 5 bases; junction bases not matched to a gene: 4. The CDR3 covers 14 residues. CDR3 sequence reads: CASSPGTSVDTQYF. CDR3 DNA sequence: TGTGCCAGCAGTCCCGGGACTAGCGTAGATACGCAGTATTTT.

The chain couples TRBV29-1 to TRBJ1-2, with D unclear. Trimming shortened V by 3 bases and J by 4 bases, and 15 bases separated the two germline ends. Germline CDR1 and CDR2: SQVTM and ANQGSEA. This CDR3 is built from 14 residues. The CDR3 protein is CSVDFSGDGYGYTF. DNA for the CDR3: TGCAGCGTTGATTTTTCGGGCGACGGCTATGGCTACACCTTC.

The V gene is TRBV28, the J gene TRBJ1-2, with D possibly matching TRBD1 (6 bases). The V gene lost 6 bases and the J gene lost 2 bases, with 13 bases spanning the gap. The V gene's germline CDR1 is MDHEN and CDR2 SYDVKM. This CDR3 region has 14 residues. The CDR3 protein is CASRYRATNYGYTF. CDR3 nucleotide sequence: TGTGCCAGCAGGTACAGGGCCACCAACTATGGCTACACCTTC.

There are a few counts of this clone. V is TRBV19 and J is TRBJ1-5; D might be TRBD1 (5 bases). The germline V and J ends were trimmed by 4 bases and 0 bases, with 13 bases remaining between them. Looked up from germline, CDR1 is LNHDA and CDR2 is SQIVND (reference sequence). CDR3 length: 16 residues. This chain's CDR3 is CASSRHGTNSNQPQHF. DNA for the CDR3: TGTGCCAGTAGTAGGCACGGGACTAATAGCAATCAGCCCCAGCATTTT.

The rearrangement joins TRBV28 to TRBJ1-5; TRBD1 aligns across 10 bases. Looked up from germline, CDR1 is MDHEN and CDR2 is SYDVKM. V lost 6 bases and J lost 7; bases outside the gene matches: 9. The CDR3 covers 15 residues. Here the CDR3 reads CASSPGTGEDQPQHF. The DNA for the CDR3 is TGTGCCAGCAGCCCCGGGACAGGGGAAGACCAGCCCCAGCATTTT.

The chain links TRBV5-1 to TRBJ1-1, with 9 bases fitting TRBD1. This CDR3 has 16 residues. J was trimmed by 0 bases and V by 3 bases; bases with no gene match: 6. Germline V gene lookup returns CDR1 SGHRS and CDR2 YFSETQ. CDR3 protein: CASSWGTGTMNTEAFF. In DNA, the CDR3 is TGCGCCAGCAGCTGGGGGACAGGGACTATGAACACTGAAGCTTTCTTT.

Comment on this clone: The germline gene is not matched at one end of the junction; a read error may be the cause. V is TRBV5-1 and J is TRBJ2-7, with 9 bases lining up with TRBD2. Germline CDR1 and CDR2: SGHRS and YFSETQ. CDR3 length equals 17 residues. Here the CDR3 reads CASSPTPNPSGKGEQYF. The CDR3, as DNA: TGCGCCAGCAGCCCAACGCCTAACCCTAGCGGGAAGGGGGAGCAATACTTC.

The J gene is TRBJ2-1, the V gene TRBV20-1; D is unresolved. Germline V gene data show CDR1 as DFQATT and CDR2 as SNEGSKA (reference sequence). CDR3 length: 11 residues. The V and J ends lost 1 base and 7 bases respectively, with 5 bases between them. CDR3: CSARVANEQFF. Written as DNA, the CDR3 is TGCAGTGCTAGAGTCGCGAATGAGCAGTTCTTC.

The CDR3 is CASSLNLELGAYEQYF. Here the CDR3 DNA reads TGCGCCAGCAGCCTGAATCTTGAACTCGGGGCCTACGAGCAGTACTTC. The chain joins TRBV5-1 to TRBJ2-7; weak D call: TRBD2 (5 bases). The germline V and J ends were trimmed by 4 bases and 2 bases, with 19 bases remaining between them. CDR1 and CDR2 from the germline V gene are SGHRS and YFSETQ. The CDR3 is 16 amino acids.

Here the CDR3 reads CASSVRSGTSGETQYF. The DNA of the CDR3 is TGTGCCAGCAGCGTCAGGAGCGGGACTAGCGGGGAGACCCAGTACTTC. The V and J genes are TRBV9 and TRBJ2-5; TRBD2 agrees at 12 bases. After removal of 2 bases from V and 5 bases from J, the junction contained 7 bases not matched to a gene. The CDR3 is 16 residues long. The germline gives CDR1 SGDLS, CDR2 YYNGEE.

This chain connects TRBV6-5 to TRBJ2-7; D not resolved. The V end was cut by 6 bases, the J end by 3 bases, with 6 bases between. The CDR3 length is 11 residues. Germline CDR1 and CDR2: MNHEY and SVGAGI. CDR3 region: CASRSGYEQYF. The CDR3 bases are TGTGCCAGCAGATCCGGCTACGAGCAGTACTTC.